This passage covers 2 T cell receptor beta chains from one sample sequenced in a study of blood T cell repertoires in COVID-19 (dated by TCRdb to 2020 to 2021). Receptor amplification or capture employed the immunoSEQ multiplex PCR assay. TCRdb retrieved this table from immuneACCESS and kept in-frame rearrangements only. Not all clones are present; in checked studies, unresolved V genes account for under half, and no reason is known for the remainder. The sample records 300,000 to 400,000 clones, 85% of which are singletons. Under 2% of the sample is taken by the ten largest. Material: PBMCs or T cells enriched from blood (not recorded which). The receptors stem from a woman younger than 45 who had been exposed to COVID-19.

This CDR3 reads CSAGRIGTEAFF. DNA for the CDR3: TGCAGCGCCGGGAGGATTGGCACTGAAGCTTTCTTT. The rearrangement uses TRBV29-1 and TRBJ1-1; D uncertain. The CDR3 runs to 12 residues. V was clipped by 7 bases and J by 4 bases, with 13 bases between them. CDR1 is SQVTM, CDR2 ANQGSEA, per germline. Full variable domain (missing parts from reference TRBV29-1 and TRBJ1-1): SAVISQKPSRDICQRGTSLTIQCQVDSQVTMMFWYRQQPGQSLTLIATANQGSEATYESGFVIDKFPISRPNLTFSTLTVSNMSPEDSSIYLCSAGRIGTEAFFGQGTRLTVV.

This sequence joins TRBV6-7 and TRBJ2-7, with a weak D call TRBD1 (6 bases). TRBV6-7 belongs to the ORF category, with a function that is uncertain. This CDR3 comprises 14 residues. V was shortened by 4 bases and J by 0 bases, with 10 bases between the two germline ends. The CDR3 DNA reads TGTGCCAGCAGTTTACGGACAGTCTCCTACGAGCAGTACTTC. Its protein product is CASSLRTVSYEQYF.